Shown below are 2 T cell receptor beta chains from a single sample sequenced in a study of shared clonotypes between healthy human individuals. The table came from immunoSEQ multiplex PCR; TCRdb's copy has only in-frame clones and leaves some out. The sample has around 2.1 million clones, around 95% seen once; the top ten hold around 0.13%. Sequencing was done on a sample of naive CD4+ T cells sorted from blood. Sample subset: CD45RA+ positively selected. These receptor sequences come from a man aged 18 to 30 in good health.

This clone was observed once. CDR3 DNA: TGTGCCAGCAGCCCCACCCCCGGGACAGGGTACAATTCACCCCTCCACTTT. Its translation: CASSPTPGTGYNSPLHF. The V gene is TRBV11-2, the J gene TRBJ1-6; TRBD1 agrees at 9 bases. This CDR3 comprises 17 residues. Trimming at V came to 5 bases and at J to 7 bases, leaving 12 bases not matched to a gene. Germline CDR1 SGHAT, CDR2 FQNNGV.

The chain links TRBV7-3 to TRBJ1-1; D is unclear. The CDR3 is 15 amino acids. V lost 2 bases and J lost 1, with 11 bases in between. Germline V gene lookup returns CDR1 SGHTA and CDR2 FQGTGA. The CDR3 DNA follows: TGTGCCAGCAGCTTACGAGGGTCGGGGAACACTGAAGCTTTCTTT. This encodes CASSLRGSGNTEAFF. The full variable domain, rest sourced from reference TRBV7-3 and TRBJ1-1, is GAGVSQTPSNKVTEKGKYVELRCDPISGHTALYWYRQSLGQGPEFLIYFQGTGAADDSGLPNDRFFAVRPEGSVSTLKIQRTERGDSAVYLCASSLRGSGNTEAFFGQGTRLTVV.